Shown below are 15 T cell receptor beta chains from a single sample sequenced in a study of cytomegalovirus exposure and HLA in healthy donors. 13 Jbeta primers and 60 Vbeta primers were used for the PCR. The protocol was immunoSEQ multiplex PCR, while the TCRdb copy is restricted to in-frame clones and leaves out a portion. Of about 150,000 clones listed, about 64% are singletons. The sequenced sample was PBMCs. The receptor set was obtained from a woman between 55 and 75 years old in good health and CMV-seropositive.

The J gene is TRBJ1-6, the V gene TRBV4-2; 7 bases align to TRBD1. The CDR3 covers 14 residues. In germline, CDR1 is LGHNA, CDR2 YNFKEQ. The junction had 5 bases not matched to a gene; V was cut back by 4 bases and J by 8 bases. The CDR3 DNA is TGTGCCAGCAGCCTCGGGACAGTTGATTCACCCCTCCACTTT. This gives the protein CASSLGTVDSPLHF.

The CDR3 coding sequence is TGTGCCAGCTCCCGTGGCGGAGGATCCGGGGAGCTGTTTTTT. Translating it yields CASSRGGGSGELFF. The V and J genes are TRBV18 and TRBJ2-2; tentatively, D is TRBD2 (5 bases). CDR1 is KGHSH and CDR2 is LQKENI in the germline V gene. V lost 6 bases to trimming and J lost 6 bases, with 14 bases between them. CDR3 length: 14 amino acids.

Only a few counts were recorded for this clone. At one end the junction does not follow the germline gene, possibly because of a read error. The chain is built from TRBV28 and TRBJ2-7, with TRBD1 as a possible D gene (5 bases). The length of the CDR3 is 11 residues. The germline gives CDR1 MDHEN, CDR2 SYDVKM. The DNA for the CDR3 is TGTGCCAGCAGTCTGCCAGGGCCTAAGTATTTC. Its translation: CASSLPGPKYF.

The V and J genes are TRBV4-3 and TRBJ2-7; a possible D gene is TRBD1 (5 bases). CDR1 LGHNA and CDR2 YSLEER come from the germline V gene. The CDR3 runs to 13 residues. Trimming left V 4 bases short and J 6 bases short, with 13 bases between. CDR3 in amino acids: CASSPQQGVEQYF. In nucleotides, the CDR3 is TGCGCCAGCAGCCCCCAGCAGGGCGTCGAGCAGTACTTC.

This clone was observed a single time. The V call is TRBV28, the J call TRBJ2-3, with D tentatively TRBD1 (6 bases). V shed 6 bases and J shed 0 bases, with 13 bases lying between them. Germline lookup yields CDR1 MDHEN and CDR2 SYDVKM. The CDR3 runs 15 residues. The CDR3 is CASSPTGSSTDTQYF. CDR3 in DNA: TGTGCCAGCAGCCCTACAGGGTCTAGCACAGATACGCAGTATTTT.

This clone was recorded only once. This chain joins TRBV27 and TRBJ2-7; tentatively, D is TRBD2 (6 bases). Trimming removed 6 bases at V and 4 bases at J, with 16 bases between. Germline CDR1 is MNHEY and CDR2 is SMNVEV (reference sequence). The CDR3 length is 14 residues. The CDR3 protein is CASSPGLLKYEQYF. The CDR3 DNA reads TGTGCCAGCAGCCCGGGACTCCTTAAGTACGAGCAGTACTTC.

The chain couples TRBV7-6 to TRBJ2-1, with 8 bases matching TRBD2. There are 15 residues in the CDR3. Germline assignment: CDR1 SGHVS and CDR2 FNYEAQ. After removal of 3 bases from V and 3 bases from J, the junction contained 4 bases not matched to a gene. In DNA, the CDR3 is TGTGCCAGCAGCTTCGGACTAGCCGTCTACAATGAGCAGTTCTTC. This sequence encodes CASSFGLAVYNEQFF. The variable domain in full, with the rest retrieved from reference TRBV7-6 and TRBJ2-1, is GAGVSQSPRYKVTKRGQDVALRCDPISGHVSLYWYRQALGQGPEFLTYFNYEAQQDKSGLPNDRFSAERPEGSISTLTIQRTEQRDSAMYRCASSFGLAVYNEQFFGPGTRLTVL.

The chain carries TRBV5-6 and TRBJ1-1; no clear D. Trimming cost V 0 bases and J 8 bases, with 11 bases left between them. This CDR3 is built from 13 residues. Per the germline V gene, CDR1 is SGHDT and CDR2 is YYEEEE. The chain's CDR3 is CASSLGYGLEAFF. As DNA, the CDR3 is TGTGCCAGCAGCTTGGGATACGGACTCGAAGCTTTCTTT.

This chain links TRBV30 with TRBJ2-4; D call uncertain. The germline V and J ends were trimmed by 2 bases and 0 bases, with 17 bases remaining between them. The CDR3 consists of 17 residues. From germline, CDR1 is GTSNPN and CDR2 SVGIG (reference sequence). The CDR3 DNA sequence: TGTGCCTGGAGTAAGTTCGGTCTAATCCTAGCCAAAAACATTCAGTACTTC. Its translation is CAWSKFGLILAKNIQYF.

This chain links TRBV7-8 with TRBJ2-3, with 7 nucleotides matching TRBD2. The CDR3 sequence is 16 residues long. Per germline, CDR1 SGHVS and CDR2 FQNEAQ. The J segment lost 0 bases and the V segment lost 1 base, leaving 4 bases of the junction unmatched. DNA for the CDR3: TGTGCCAGCAGCTTAGAGAGCGGGGAAAGCACAGATACGCAGTATTTT. This sequence encodes CASSLESGESTDTQYF. The full variable domain, its missing parts supplied by reference TRBV7-8 and TRBJ2-3, is GAGVSQSPRYKVAKRGQDVALRCDPISGHVSLFWYQQALGQGPEFLTYFQNEAQLDKSGLPSDRFFAERPEGSVSTLKIQRTQQEDSAVYLCASSLESGESTDTQYFGPGTRLTVL.

V usage is TRBV9 and J usage is TRBJ2-7; 13 bases fit TRBD2. The V gene's germline CDR1 is SGDLS and CDR2 YYNGEE. CDR3 length equals 15 residues. With 4 bases clipped from V and 5 bases from J, the junction kept 6 bases outside the gene matches. The CDR3, as DNA: TGTGCCAGCAGCTCTGGGACTAGCGGGACAGACGAGCAGTACTTC. This gives the protein CASSSGTSGTDEQYF.

Of note for this clone: One end of the junction is discordant with germline, which a read error may explain. The chain employs TRBV7-9 and TRBJ1-1, with D possibly being TRBD1 (5 bases). This CDR3 has 13 residues. Germline V gives CDR1 SEHNR, CDR2 FQNEAQ (reference sequence). The DNA of the CDR3 is TGTTCCAGCAGCTCCCAGGGTGGTACTGAAGCTTTCTTT. Its translation: CSSSSQGGTEAFF.

In this sample, this clone turned up a few times. This chain links TRBV6-6 with TRBJ1-1; TRBD1 is a possible D gene (5 bases). The CDR3 has 14 amino acids. Germline V gene sequence: CDR1 MNHNY, CDR2 SVGAGI (reference sequence). V dropped 7 bases and J dropped 1 base, with 13 bases sitting between them. The CDR3 sequence is CASINPGGNTEAFF. DNA of the CDR3: TGTGCCAGCATAAACCCCGGGGGGAACACTGAAGCTTTCTTT.

The V and J genes are TRBV7-9 and TRBJ2-1; D is unresolved. Germline assignment: CDR1 SEHNR and CDR2 FQNEAQ (reference sequence). This CDR3 has 15 residues. The germline V and J ends were trimmed by 3 bases and 0 bases, with 9 bases remaining between them. CDR3 region: CASSLGDASYNEQFF. CDR3 bases: TGTGCCAGCAGCTTGGGCGATGCCTCCTACAATGAGCAGTTCTTC.

This clone was seen a handful of times. The V gene is TRBV6-6, the J gene TRBJ2-3, with D hard to call. This CDR3 is 13 amino acids long. V was shortened by 3 bases and J by 3 bases, with 7 bases between the two germline ends. CDR1 is MNHNY and CDR2 is SVGAGI in the germline V gene (reference sequence). The CDR3 sequence: CASSYPGTDTQYF. CDR3 nucleotide sequence: TGTGCCAGCAGTTATCCGGGTACAGATACGCAGTATTTT.